The clone carrying this T cell receptor (beta chain) was counted ten times or more. RNA transcripts were the template, and TCR beta CDR3 regions were amplified from them. First-round RT-PCR employed HTBI primers, with a second-round multiplex PCR after it. Using its own MiXCR run on the multiplex PCR reads, TCRdb lists one record per CDR3 protein. The sample yields about 340,000 distinct CDR3 sequences, about 17% seen once. Clinicians made diagnoses from clinical symptoms, serum thyroxine, TRAb, thyroid ultrasound and orbital computed tomography. These data come from a study of Graves' ophthalmopathy and Graves' hyperthyroidism. The receptor was isolated from an adult man with Graves' ophthalmopathy. Sequencing was done on a sample of peripheral blood.

CDR3 region: CASSLGGNYGYTF. CDR3 sequence (DNA): TGTGCCAGCAGCTTAGGCGGAAACTATGGCTACACCTTC. This chain links TRBV28 with TRBJ1-2; D call uncertain. Looked up from germline, CDR1 is MDHEN and CDR2 is SYDVKM. V gave up 6 bases and J gave up 2 bases, with 10 bases separating them. CDR3 length equals 13 residues.